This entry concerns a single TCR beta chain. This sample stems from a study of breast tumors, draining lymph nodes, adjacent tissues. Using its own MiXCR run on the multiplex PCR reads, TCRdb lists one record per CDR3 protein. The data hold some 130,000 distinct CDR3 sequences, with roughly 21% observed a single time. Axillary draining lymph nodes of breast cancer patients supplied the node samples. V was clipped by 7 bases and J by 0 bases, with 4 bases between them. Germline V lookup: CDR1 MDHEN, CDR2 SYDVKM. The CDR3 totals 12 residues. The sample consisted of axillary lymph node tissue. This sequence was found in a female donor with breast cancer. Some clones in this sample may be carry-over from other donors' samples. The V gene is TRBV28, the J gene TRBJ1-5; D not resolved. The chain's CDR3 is CASKISNQPQHF. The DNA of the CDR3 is TGTGCCAGCAAGATTAGCAATCAGCCCCAGCATTTT.